These 30 T cell receptor beta chains were all obtained from the same sample, sequenced in a study of control samples from healthy donors and cancer patients. TCRdb keeps only in-frame clones here, not all; method: immunoSEQ multiplex PCR. The sample holds 150,000 or so clones, over 85% seen once. Sequencing was performed on blood. The source of these receptors is a young man in good health.

With respect to this clone: Germline and junction disagree at one end, which may indicate a read error. The V gene is TRBV6-2 or TRBV6-3, the J gene TRBJ1-1; no clear D gene. Germline values: CDR1 MNHEY, CDR2 SVGEGT. The CDR3 loop spans 13 amino acids. CDR3 sequence (DNA): TGTGCCGGCAGTTACTCTCGAGTCACTGAAGCTTTCTTT. Protein product: CAGSYSRVTEAFF.

The chain joins TRBV27 to TRBJ2-3; D tentatively fits TRBD1 or TRBD2 (5 bases each). CDR1 MNHEY and CDR2 SMNVEV come from the germline V gene (reference sequence). V shed 8 bases and J shed 4 bases, with 19 bases lying between them. CDR3 size: 15 residues. The CDR3 spells CASSGTGNRADTQYF. In nucleotides, the CDR3 is TGTGCCAGCTCCGGGACGGGGAATCGCGCAGATACGCAGTATTTT.

The chain couples TRBV7-9 to TRBJ1-2; no reliable D call. The CDR3 runs 14 residues. V gave up 3 bases and J gave up 8 bases, with 16 bases separating them. Germline CDR1 SEHNR, CDR2 FQNEAQ (reference sequence). The CDR3 DNA sequence: TGTGCCAGCAGCTTTTTAGGGTGTGAATGGGGCTACACCTTC. As protein: CASSFLGCEWGYTF.

The chain is built from TRBV6-6 and TRBJ1-3; the D gene is possibly TRBD1 (6 bases). With 11 bases removed from V and 0 bases from J, the gap between germline ends came to 8 bases. The CDR3 has 12 residues. Germline assignment: CDR1 MNHNY and CDR2 SVGAGI (reference sequence). The CDR3 region is CASRGSGNTIYF. The CDR3 DNA is TGTGCCTCCAGGGGCTCTGGAAACACCATATATTTT.

This clone has just one count. This rearrangement joins TRBV7-9 to TRBJ2-6; D not certain. Trimming left V 2 bases short and J 1 base short, with 9 bases between. CDR3 length: 16 amino acids. Germline CDR1 is SEHNR and CDR2 is FQNEAQ (reference sequence). DNA for the CDR3: TGTGCCAGCAGCTTATTCTCGGGTTCTGGGGCCAACGTCCTGACTTTC. Amino acid sequence: CASSLFSGSGANVLTF.

The chain is built from TRBV25-1 and TRBJ1-6, with unresolved D. The CDR3 length is 14 residues. Germline CDR1 is MGHDK and CDR2 is SYGVNS. Trimming took 5 bases from V and 3 from J, leaving 8 bases between them. The CDR3 sequence is CASSMARYNSPLHF. CDR3 DNA sequence: TGTGCCAGCAGTATGGCACGCTATAATTCACCCCTCCACTTT.

The chain links TRBV3-1 (or the pseudogene TRBV3-2) to TRBJ1-6; unclear D gene. This CDR3 contains 16 residues. V was pared by 0 bases and J by 2 bases, with 8 bases between. CDR1 and CDR2 from the germline V gene are LGHDT and YNNKEL (reference sequence). Written as DNA, the CDR3 is TGTGCCAGCAGCCAAGATTATACAGCCTATAATTCACCCCTCCACTTT. Translation gives CASSQDYTAYNSPLHF.

A single count supports this clone. The chain is built from TRBV10-1 and TRBJ2-3; TRBD2 matches 14 bases. The CDR3 totals 16 residues. Germline values: CDR1 WNHNN, CDR2 SYGVQD (reference sequence). With 11 bases clipped from V and 0 bases from J, the junction kept 7 bases outside the gene matches. The CDR3 loop reads CASKTSGGGSTDTQYF. CDR3 sequence (DNA): TGCGCCTCAAAGACTAGCGGGGGGGGGAGCACAGATACGCAGTATTTT.

The chain has TRBV5-8 and TRBJ2-3, with a tentative D call TRBD2 (6 bases). The V end was cut by 0 bases, the J end by 6 bases, with 14 bases between. CDR3 length equals 15 residues. CDR1 SGHTS and CDR2 YDEGEE come from the germline V gene. The CDR3 loop reads CASSLDRDLMDTQYF. CDR3 in DNA: TGTGCCAGCAGCTTGGACCGGGACTTGATGGATACGCAGTATTTT.

The sample holds one count of this clone. The chain employs TRBV7-9 and TRBJ2-7; TRBD2 aligns across 10 bases. Looked up from germline, CDR1 is SEHNR and CDR2 is FQNEAQ (reference sequence). Germline trimming cut 1 base from V and 3 bases from J; bases unmatched to any gene: 9. The CDR3 consists of 17 residues. CDR3: CASSLELLAGYSYEQYF. The CDR3 DNA reads TGTGCCAGCAGCTTAGAATTACTAGCGGGATACAGCTACGAGCAGTACTTC.

The rearrangement uses TRBV6-2 or TRBV6-3 and TRBJ2-7, with D maybe TRBD2 (5 bases). Trimming removed 0 bases from V and 2 bases from J, with 11 bases in between. This CDR3 is built from 15 residues. Per the germline V gene, CDR1 is MNHEY and CDR2 is SVGEGT. CDR3 sequence (DNA): TGTGCCAGCAGTTACTCGCCGGGGAGAACCTACGAGCAGTACTTC. This gives the protein CASSYSPGRTYEQYF.

The chain is built from TRBV7-2 and TRBJ2-5; TRBD2 matches at 10 bases. Germline loops: CDR1 SGHTA, CDR2 FQGNSA. V trimming: 3 bases; J trimming: 0 bases; junction bases outside the gene matches: 10. This CDR3 region has 18 residues. The CDR3 nucleotides read TGTGCCAGCAGCTTGGAGAGATGGACTAGCGGAGACCAAGAGACCCAGTACTTC. As protein: CASSLERWTSGDQETQYF.

The chain couples TRBV30 to TRBJ1-2; no definite D call. CDR3 length: 12 residues. V gave up 3 bases and J gave up 1 base, with 6 bases separating them. CDR1 GTSNPN and CDR2 SVGIG come from the germline V gene (reference sequence). CDR3 region: CAWSGSNYGYTF. The CDR3 DNA sequence: TGTGCCTGGAGCGGGAGTAACTATGGCTACACCTTC.

The chain couples TRBV6-6 to TRBJ1-5; TRBD1 might be the D (6 bases). Germline CDR1 reads MNHNY; CDR2 reads SVGAGI (reference sequence). V was cut by 2 bases and J by 0 bases, with 8 bases left in between. The CDR3 consists of 15 residues. The CDR3: CASSYDRYSNQPQHF. Written as DNA, the CDR3 is TGTGCCAGCAGTTACGACAGGTATAGCAATCAGCCCCAGCATTTT.

The chain has TRBV7-8 and TRBJ1-3; TRBD1 is a possible D gene (6 bases). The germline V and J ends were trimmed by 4 bases and 0 bases, with 10 bases remaining between them. This CDR3 comprises 15 residues. Germline V gene data show CDR1 as SGHVS and CDR2 as FQNEAQ. The CDR3, as DNA: TGTGCCAGCAGCTCCTTGACAGGCTCTGGAAACACCATATATTTT. It specifies CASSSLTGSGNTIYF.

V is TRBV15 and J is TRBJ2-5; D possibly corresponds to TRBD1 (6 bases). V was shortened by 0 bases and J by 3 bases, with 8 bases between the two germline ends. The V gene's germline CDR1 is LNHNV and CDR2 YYDKDF (reference sequence). The CDR3 consists of 14 residues. The CDR3, as DNA: TGTGCCACCAGCAGAGATTCAGGGGAAGAGACCCAGTACTTC. Its translation: CATSRDSGEETQYF.

The chain links TRBV13 to TRBJ2-5, with D unresolved. The germline V gene encodes CDR1 PRHDT and CDR2 FYEKMQ (reference sequence). This CDR3 is 14 amino acids long. Trimming cost V 5 bases and J 4 bases, with 14 bases left between them. The CDR3 nucleotides read TGTGCCAGCAGCCAGCCTTCACCGGCAGAGACCCAGTACTTC. Its protein product is CASSQPSPAETQYF.

This clone was picked up a small number of times. The chain employs TRBV4-3 and TRBJ2-1, with 12 bases that match TRBD2. The CDR3 consists of 17 residues. Germline V CDR1 and CDR2: LGHNA, YSLEER. The V gene end was trimmed by 4 bases and the J gene end by 6 bases; junction bases not matched to a gene: 10. The CDR3 DNA reads as TGCGCCAGCAGCCCAAGACAAGGACTAGCGGGGTCCAATGAGCAGTTCTTC. Residues: CASSPRQGLAGSNEQFF.

This chain links TRBV6-1 with TRBJ2-3; the D is unclear. Germline V gene sequence: CDR1 MNHNS, CDR2 SASEGT. The CDR3 totals 14 residues. V lost 2 bases to trimming and J lost 0 bases, with 6 bases between them. CDR3 residues: CASSESVSTDTQYF. The CDR3 DNA reads as TGTGCCAGCAGTGAAAGCGTTAGCACAGATACGCAGTATTTT.

This clone occurred once. The chain combines TRBV12-3 or TRBV12-4 with TRBJ2-5; D might be TRBD2 (6 bases). V was cut by 7 bases and J by 7 bases, with 16 bases left in between. This CDR3 region has 13 residues. CDR3 bases: TGTGCCAGCAAGTGGGACTGGGGAGGGACCCAGTACTTC. This codes for CASKWDWGGTQYF.

This clone was seen just once. This sequence joins TRBV28 and TRBJ2-3; 9 bases are shared with TRBD2. J lost 2 bases, V lost 3 bases, and 12 bases had no gene match. The CDR3 covers 18 residues. Per the germline V gene, CDR1 is MDHEN and CDR2 is SYDVKM. The CDR3 sequence: CASSFPAGGREHTDTQYF. CDR3 bases: TGTGCCAGCAGTTTTCCGGCGGGGGGGCGGGAGCACACAGATACGCAGTATTTT.

The V gene is TRBV9, the J gene TRBJ2-5; D remains unclear. V gave up 3 bases and J gave up 5 bases, with 14 bases separating them. The CDR3 runs to 14 residues. The V gene's germline CDR1 is SGDLS and CDR2 YYNGEE. CDR3 loop: CASSATVARETQYF. In DNA form, the CDR3 reads TGTGCCAGCAGCGCAACGGTCGCGCGGGAGACCCAGTACTTC. The variable domain in full, completed from reference TRBV9 and TRBJ2-5, reads DSGVTQTPKHLITATGQRVTLRCSPRSGDLSVYWYQQSLDQGLQFLIQYYNGEERAKGNILERFSAQQFPDLHSELNLSSLELGDSALYFCASSATVARETQYFGPGTRLLVL.

This clone was found once. The chain couples TRBV9 to TRBJ1-2; the D gene is possibly TRBD1 (6 bases). Germline CDR1 is SGDLS and CDR2 is YYNGEE. Trimming pared 0 bases from V and 5 bases from J, leaving 11 bases between. This CDR3 is built from 14 residues. The CDR3 spells CASSVGAGVYGYTF. CDR3 sequence (DNA): TGTGCCAGCAGCGTAGGGGCAGGGGTATATGGCTACACCTTC.

The chain is built from TRBV6-5 and TRBJ2-1; tentative D call: TRBD2 (6 bases). The V gene's germline CDR1 is MNHEY and CDR2 SVGAGI. The CDR3 extends over 16 amino acids. Trimming shortened V by 0 bases and J by 1 base, and 10 bases separated the two germline ends. The CDR3 protein is CASSYSISGSYNEQFF. The DNA of the CDR3 is TGTGCCAGCAGTTACTCGATTAGCGGATCCTACAATGAGCAGTTCTTC.

The chain uses TRBV15 and TRBJ1-5, with D hard to call. V was clipped by 0 bases and J by 0 bases, with 9 bases between them. The CDR3 has 16 residues. CDR1 is LNHNV and CDR2 is YYDKDF in the germline V gene (reference sequence). Here the CDR3 reads CATSRDRSDSNQPQHF. The CDR3 DNA is TGTGCCACCAGCAGAGACCGGTCCGATAGCAATCAGCCCCAGCATTTT.

The genes are TRBV6-1 and TRBJ2-1, with 12 nucleotides matching TRBD1. Germline V gives CDR1 MNHNS, CDR2 SASEGT. Unmatched junction bases numbered 4, after V lost 3 bases and J lost 7 bases. The length of the CDR3 is 15 residues. In nucleotides, the CDR3 is TGTGCCAGCAGTGACCGGGACAGGGGGCGGAATGAGCAGTTCTTC. Protein: CASSDRDRGRNEQFF.

V usage is TRBV28 and J usage is TRBJ1-4; D is perhaps TRBD1 (6 bases). V gave up 3 bases and J gave up 7 bases, with 15 bases separating them. There are 15 residues in the CDR3. Germline assignment: CDR1 MDHEN and CDR2 SYDVKM. The CDR3 nucleotides are TGTGCCAGCAGTTTGGCAGGGGTACGGGGTGAAAAACTGTTTTTT. Its protein product is CASSLAGVRGEKLFF.

Only one count was recorded for this clone. The chain links TRBV9 to TRBJ2-5; D is ambiguous. V was cut by 0 bases and J by 5 bases, with 11 bases left in between. The CDR3 covers 14 residues. Germline loops: CDR1 SGDLS, CDR2 YYNGEE. This CDR3 reads CASSVGVNRETQYF. The CDR3 bases are TGTGCCAGCAGCGTAGGCGTGAATAGGGAGACCCAGTACTTC.

In its sample, this clone was seen once. The rearrangement joins TRBV28 to TRBJ2-1, with TRBD2 matching 10 bases. The V segment lost 7 bases and the J segment 9 bases; nucleotides outside the gene matches: 18. The V gene's germline CDR1 is MDHEN and CDR2 SYDVKM. The CDR3 spans 17 residues. CDR3 bases: TGTGCCAGCACCCCCCCCGGACTAGCGGTTTTCCCGGGTGAGCAGTTCTTC. The encoded protein is CASTPPGLAVFPGEQFF.

The J gene is TRBJ2-7, the V gene TRBV28; D unclear. The germline V gene has CDR1 MDHEN and CDR2 SYDVKM. This CDR3 comprises 13 residues. V shed 7 bases and J shed 2 bases, with 12 bases lying between them. CDR3 region: CASTVGRTYEQYF. The CDR3 bases are TGTGCCAGCACGGTCGGACGAACCTACGAGCAGTACTTC.